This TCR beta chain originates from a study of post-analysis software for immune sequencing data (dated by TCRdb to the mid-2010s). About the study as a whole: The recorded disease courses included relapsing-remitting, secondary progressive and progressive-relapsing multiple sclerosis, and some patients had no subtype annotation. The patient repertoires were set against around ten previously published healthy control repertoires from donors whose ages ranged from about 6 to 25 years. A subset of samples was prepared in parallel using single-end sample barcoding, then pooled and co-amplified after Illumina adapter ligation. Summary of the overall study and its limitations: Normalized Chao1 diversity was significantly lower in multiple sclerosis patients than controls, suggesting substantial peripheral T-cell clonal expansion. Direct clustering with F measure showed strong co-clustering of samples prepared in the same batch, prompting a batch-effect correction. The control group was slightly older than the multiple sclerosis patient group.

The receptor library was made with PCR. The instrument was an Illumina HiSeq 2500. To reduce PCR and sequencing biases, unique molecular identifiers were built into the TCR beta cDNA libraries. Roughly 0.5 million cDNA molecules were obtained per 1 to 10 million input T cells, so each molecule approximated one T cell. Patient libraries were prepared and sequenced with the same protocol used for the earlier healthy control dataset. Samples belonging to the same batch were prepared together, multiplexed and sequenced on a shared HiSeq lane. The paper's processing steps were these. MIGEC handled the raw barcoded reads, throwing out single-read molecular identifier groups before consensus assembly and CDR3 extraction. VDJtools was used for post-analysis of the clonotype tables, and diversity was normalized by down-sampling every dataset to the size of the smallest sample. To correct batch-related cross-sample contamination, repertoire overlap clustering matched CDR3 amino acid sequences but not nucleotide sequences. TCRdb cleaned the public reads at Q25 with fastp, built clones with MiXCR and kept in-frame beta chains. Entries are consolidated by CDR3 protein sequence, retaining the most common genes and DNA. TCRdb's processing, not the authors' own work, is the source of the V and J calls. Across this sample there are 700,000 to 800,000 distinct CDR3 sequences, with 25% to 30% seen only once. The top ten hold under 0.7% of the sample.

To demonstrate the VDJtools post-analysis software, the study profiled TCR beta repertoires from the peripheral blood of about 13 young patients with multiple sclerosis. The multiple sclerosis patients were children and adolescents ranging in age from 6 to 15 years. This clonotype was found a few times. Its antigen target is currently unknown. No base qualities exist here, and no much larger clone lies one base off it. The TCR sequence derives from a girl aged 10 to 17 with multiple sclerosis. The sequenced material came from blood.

The CDR3: CASSQVRVWNNEQFF. The DNA reads as follows: TGTGCCAGCAGCCAAGTCCGGGTTTGGAACAATGAGCAGTTCTTC. The chain employs TRBV14 and TRBJ2-1; the D gene is unclear. The germline V gene sets CDR1 to SGHDN and CDR2 to FVKESK. The CDR3 starts with the cysteine, ends with the phenylalanine, and has 15 residues. CDR3 DNA only is kept here, 45 bases in frame from base 1. Trimming at the junction amounts to 1 base on V and 5 bases on J, and the germline ends lie 12 bases apart. Here the CDR3 is joined to the reference TRBV14 and TRBJ2-1 genes, and the full variable domain is: EAGVTQFPSHSVIEKGQTVTLRCDPISGHDNLYWYRRVMGKEIKFLLHFVKESKQDESGMPNNRFLAERTGGTYSTLKVQPAELEDSGVYFCASSQVRVWNNEQFFGPGTRLTVL.